This T cell receptor beta chain was identified during a study of immune evolution from preneoplasia to lung adenocarcinoma. The repertoire was sequenced with immunoSEQ multiplex PCR; TCRdb's copy has only in-frame clones and lacks some. The sample contains over 12,000 clones, about 82% of which appear only once. V gave up 6 bases and J gave up 3 bases; unmatched junction bases: 8. This CDR3 contains 14 residues. The germline CDR1 and CDR2 sequences are SNHLY and FYNNEI. The V gene is TRBV2, the J gene TRBJ2-7, with 7 bases aligning to TRBD1. This TCR was sampled from a person aged 65-85 years with lung adenocarcinoma. Sample: FFPE minimally invasive lung adenocarcinoma tissue. The CDR3 nucleotides read TGTGCCAGCAGAAAGGGACAGAAAAACTACGAGCAGTACTTC. Translation gives CASRKGQKNYEQYF. The full variable domain, in which reference TRBV2 and TRBJ2-7 provide the parts outside the CDR3, is EPEVTQTPSHQVTQMGQEVILRCVPISNHLYFYWYRQILGQKVEFLVSFYNNEISEKSEIFDDQFSVERPDGSNFTLKIRSTKLEDSAMYFCASRKGQKNYEQYFGPGTRLTVT.